Each of the 29 T cell receptor beta chains below was sequenced from the same sample in a study of OX40 agonist ivuxolimab in advanced cancers. The method behind the library was the immunoSEQ multiplex PCR assay. TCRdb took this table from immuneACCESS and kept in-frame rearrangements with V and J called. Such tables lack part of the clones; where checked against another copy, unresolved V genes explain under half of the gap, and the rest is unexplained. A total of tens of thousands of clones appear in this sample, 80% to 85% of them only once. Of the sample, 0.9% to 1.2% is held by the ten largest clones. Source: CD4+ or CD8+ T cells sorted from blood, taken in a trial of the OX40 agonist ivuxolimab. These receptors originate from an adult with an advanced solid tumor such as melanoma, head and neck, liver or kidney cancer.

The genes are TRBV7-2 and TRBJ1-2; TRBD1 aligns across 9 bases. The CDR3 is 14 residues long. Per the germline V gene, CDR1 is SGHTA and CDR2 is FQGNSA. Trimming removed 5 bases from V and 5 bases from J; junction bases left unmatched: 6. The CDR3 loop reads CASSGDRAEYGYTF. For the CDR3, the DNA is TGTGCCAGCAGCGGGGACAGGGCGGAATATGGCTACACCTTC.

The CDR3 region is CASNPGPRETQYF. The CDR3 DNA is TGTGCCAGCAATCCGGGACCGCGGGAGACCCAGTACTTC. The genes are TRBV2 and TRBJ2-5, with D perhaps given as TRBD1 or TRBD2 (5 bases each). CDR3 length equals 13 residues. Germline V lookup: CDR1 SNHLY, CDR2 FYNNEI. V was pared by 7 bases and J by 5 bases, with 14 bases between.

V usage is TRBV6-6 and J usage is TRBJ2-6; D call uncertain. Trimming took off 3 bases at V and 0 bases at J, with 6 bases between the two ends. The CDR3 loop spans 15 amino acids. The germline CDR1 and CDR2 sequences are MNHNY and SVGAGI (reference sequence). CDR3 sequence (DNA): TGTGCCAGCAGTTATTTTATCTCTGGGGCCAACGTCCTGACTTTC. Residues: CASSYFISGANVLTF.

V and J are TRBV28 and TRBJ2-6; D is unresolved. CDR1 is MDHEN, CDR2 SYDVKM, per germline. Trimming shortened V by 2 bases and J by 4 bases, and 9 bases separated the two germline ends. The CDR3 runs 15 residues. As DNA, the CDR3 is TGTGCCAGCAGTTTAGAAGGCGTGGGGGCCAACGTCCTGACTTTC. It codes for CASSLEGVGANVLTF.

The chain joins TRBV27 to TRBJ1-2, with unresolved D. The ends were cut back, 7 bases at V and 6 bases at J, with 15 bases in the middle. CDR1 is MNHEY, CDR2 SMNVEV, per germline (reference sequence). CDR3 length: 13 amino acids. The CDR3: CASKGSLSDGYTF. The CDR3 DNA sequence: TGTGCCAGCAAAGGATCGCTTTCCGATGGCTACACCTTC.

The rearrangement uses TRBV28 and TRBJ2-7; 12 bases map to TRBD1. Unmatched junction bases numbered 8, after V lost 6 bases and J lost 8 bases. This CDR3 has 14 amino acids. Germline lookup yields CDR1 MDHEN and CDR2 SYDVKM. The CDR3 nucleotides read TGTGCCAGCAGGCGGGACAGGGGGCCGCTTCAGCAGTACTTC. Its translation is CASRRDRGPLQQYF.

V and J are TRBV6-5 and TRBJ2-1, with D hard to call. Germline V gives CDR1 MNHEY, CDR2 SVGAGI. The CDR3 covers 13 residues. Trimming shortened V by 7 bases and J by 4 bases, and 11 bases separated the two germline ends. CDR3 sequence (DNA): TGTGCCAGCATCGGCTACCCTTACAATGAGCAGTTCTTC. Its protein product is CASIGYPYNEQFF.

V gene TRBV30 combines with J gene TRBJ2-3; D tentatively fits TRBD1 or TRBD2 (5 bases each). The CDR3 has 15 amino acids. Germline CDR1 reads GTSNPN; CDR2 reads SVGIG (reference sequence). V lost 3 bases and J 3 bases, leaving 16 bases between the germline ends. CDR3 sequence: CAWREAGIVTDTQYF. In nucleotides, the CDR3 is TGTGCCTGGAGGGAGGCAGGGATCGTGACAGATACGCAGTATTTT.

This clone was observed a single time. The J gene is TRBJ1-2, the V gene TRBV4-3; TRBD1 matches 10 bases. The germline V gene encodes CDR1 LGHNA and CDR2 YSLEER. Trimming cost V 4 bases and J 7 bases; bases outside gene matches: 6. The CDR3 is 14 residues long. CDR3 in amino acids: CASSPTGGASGYTF. In DNA, the CDR3 is TGCGCCAGCAGCCCGACAGGGGGCGCCAGTGGCTACACCTTC.

This clone came up once. The chain uses TRBV9 and TRBJ1-6; D ambiguous. This CDR3 is 14 amino acids long. V gave up 3 bases and J gave up 9 bases, with 13 bases separating them. Germline CDR1 reads SGDLS; CDR2 reads YYNGEE. CDR3 region: CASSEWRDSSPLHF. CDR3 DNA: TGTGCCAGCAGCGAGTGGCGGGATAGTTCACCCCTCCACTTT.

The gene calls are TRBV5-1 and TRBJ2-5, with 11 bases identical to TRBD1. Per germline, CDR1 SGHRS and CDR2 YFSETQ. This CDR3 has 15 residues. V trimming: 3 bases; J trimming: 4 bases; junction bases outside the gene matches: 5. In DNA, the CDR3 is TGCGCCAGCAGCTCCGGGACAGGGGGGATAGAGACCCAGTACTTC. It is translated as CASSSGTGGIETQYF.

The chain joins TRBV5-4 to TRBJ2-2; a weak D match, TRBD2 (6 bases). The CDR3 has 18 residues. V was clipped by 4 bases and J by 0 bases, with 19 bases between them. The germline CDR1 and CDR2 sequences are SGHNT and YYREEE (reference sequence). The CDR3 sequence is CASSPGRSRLSNTGELFF. The CDR3 DNA sequence: TGTGCCAGCAGCCCCGGGAGATCCCGACTTTCGAACACCGGGGAGCTGTTTTTT.

CDR3 in amino acids: CATTQGAYEQYV. The CDR3, as DNA: TGTGCCACGACCCAGGGGGCGTACGAGCAGTACGTC. This chain uses TRBV28 with TRBJ2-7; 8 bases fit TRBD1. CDR1 is MDHEN, CDR2 SYDVKM, per germline. The CDR3 is 12 residues long. V shed 10 bases, J shed 4 bases, and the junction held 6 bases outside the gene matches.

This clone was counted a few times. The chain carries TRBV7-6 and TRBJ2-5; weak D call: TRBD2 (6 bases). Deletions cut 2 bases from V and 7 bases from J, with 14 bases between. The germline V gene has CDR1 SGHVS and CDR2 FNYEAQ. The CDR3 has 14 residues. CDR3 in amino acids: CASSLIGTAGTQYF. Here the CDR3 DNA reads TGTGCCAGCAGCTTAATAGGGACTGCGGGGACCCAGTACTTC.

This sequence joins TRBV7-2 and TRBJ2-7, with TRBD1 matching 8 bases. Per germline, CDR1 SGHTA and CDR2 FQGNSA. The trim removed 4 bases at V and 2 bases at J, leaving 7 bases unmatched. The CDR3 extends over 15 amino acids. The CDR3 coding sequence is TGTGCCAGCAGCTCACCCGGGACAGGTGCCTACGAGCAGTACTTC. It translates to CASSSPGTGAYEQYF.

This sequence joins TRBV5-1 and TRBJ1-2; a possible D gene is TRBD1 (6 bases). Trimming left V 4 bases short and J 2 bases short, with 21 bases between. CDR1 and CDR2 (germline): SGHRS, YFSETQ. This CDR3 contains 17 residues. The CDR3: CASSPSGGPIENYGYTF. The CDR3 bases are TGCGCCAGCAGCCCCTCGGGGGGCCCAATAGAGAACTATGGCTACACCTTC.

V gene TRBV18 combines with J gene TRBJ2-2; D is perhaps TRBD2 (6 bases). Germline V lookup: CDR1 KGHSH, CDR2 LQKENI. The CDR3 runs to 15 residues. V lost 2 bases to trimming and J lost 3 bases, with 10 bases between them. The CDR3 here is CASSPDGGHTGELFF. The CDR3, as DNA: TGTGCCAGCTCACCAGACGGGGGTCACACCGGGGAGCTGTTTTTT.

The V gene is TRBV28, the J gene TRBJ2-5; weak D call: TRBD1 (7 bases). V was shortened by 3 bases and J by 6 bases, with 17 bases between the two germline ends. Germline V gives CDR1 MDHEN, CDR2 SYDVKM. The CDR3 runs to 15 residues. For the CDR3, the DNA is TGTGCCAGCAGTTTTTCCACCAGGGGGGTTAAGACCCAGTACTTC. Translation: CASSFSTRGVKTQYF.

This CDR3 reads CASGLGGTTTRSPLHF. The CDR3 DNA reads TGTGCTAGTGGTTTGGGCGGGACAACGACTCGGTCACCCCTCCACTTT. The chain employs TRBV12-5 and TRBJ1-6; maybe TRBD1 (6 bases). Germline V CDR1 and CDR2: LGHNT, FRNRAP. Deletions cut 1 base from V and 10 bases from J, with 17 bases between. The length of the CDR3 is 16 residues.

This clone is a singleton in its sample. V and J are TRBV9 and TRBJ2-6; D not certain. The V gene lost 4 bases and the J gene lost 1 base, with 9 bases spanning the gap. The V gene's germline CDR1 is SGDLS and CDR2 YYNGEE. The CDR3 length is 15 residues. For the CDR3, the DNA is TGTGCCAGCAGCCCTTCACTTTCTGGGGCCAACGTCCTGACTTTC. Residues: CASSPSLSGANVLTF.

The chain links TRBV10-3 to TRBJ1-1, with 10 positions matching TRBD1. CDR3 length equals 15 residues. Germline V gene lookup returns CDR1 ENHRY and CDR2 SYGVKD. Germline trimming cut 2 bases from V and 6 bases from J; bases unmatched to any gene: 6. The CDR3 region is CAISEDGQGVAEAFF. The CDR3 region has the DNA TGTGCCATCAGTGAGGACGGACAGGGGGTTGCTGAAGCTTTCTTT.

This clone was counted once. Here the CDR3 reads CASTPSSGGNYGYTF. The CDR3 nucleotides read TGTGCCAGTACCCCCTCATCGGGGGGAAACTATGGCTACACCTTC. V and J are TRBV19 and TRBJ1-2, with D maybe TRBD1 (5 bases). Trimming stripped 7 bases from V and 2 bases from J, with 17 bases between. Germline loops: CDR1 LNHDA, CDR2 SQIVND (reference sequence). CDR3 length equals 15 residues.

The chain recombines TRBV19 with TRBJ2-3; perhaps TRBD2 as D (7 bases). CDR1 and CDR2 from the germline V gene are LNHDA and SQIVND (reference sequence). The ends were cut back, 7 bases at V and 2 bases at J, with 16 bases in the middle. The length of the CDR3 is 15 residues. In nucleotides, the CDR3 is TGTGCCAGTACCCCATTGGCGGGGGCCACAGATACGCAGTATTTT. It yields the protein CASTPLAGATDTQYF.

The V and J genes are TRBV28 and TRBJ1-2; no clear D. Looked up from germline, CDR1 is MDHEN and CDR2 is SYDVKM. Trimming took 6 bases from V and 0 from J, leaving 5 bases between them. The CDR3 contains 12 residues. This CDR3 reads CASSSSNYGYTF. CDR3 in DNA: TGTGCCAGCAGCTCTTCTAACTATGGCTACACCTTC.

This clone was observed at least ten times. The rearrangement uses TRBV28 and TRBJ1-5; 8 nucleotides match TRBD1. CDR1 and CDR2 from the germline V gene are MDHEN and SYDVKM. Trimming removed 2 bases from V and 1 base from J; junction bases left unmatched: 7. This CDR3 comprises 17 residues. The CDR3: CASSLPRTGTSNQPQHF. The CDR3 DNA reads as TGTGCCAGCAGTTTACCCCGGACAGGGACAAGCAATCAGCCCCAGCATTTT.

This clone was counted a few times. This rearrangement joins TRBV11-2 to TRBJ2-1; 12 nucleotides match TRBD2. This CDR3 comprises 16 residues. The J segment lost 7 bases and the V segment lost 0 bases, leaving 4 bases of the junction unmatched. CDR1 and CDR2 from the germline V gene are SGHAT and FQNNGV. The CDR3 here is CASSLETSGGGNEQFF. For the CDR3, the DNA is TGTGCCAGCAGCTTAGAGACTAGCGGGGGAGGAAATGAGCAGTTCTTC.

The rearrangement uses TRBV18 and TRBJ1-1, with 7 bases identical to TRBD1. Trimming took 3 bases from V and 1 from J; bases not matched to a gene: 8. The CDR3 loop spans 16 amino acids. From germline, CDR1 is KGHSH and CDR2 LQKENI. The CDR3 spells CASSPGTGAGNTEAFF. CDR3 coding DNA: TGTGCCAGCTCACCTGGAACAGGGGCTGGGAACACTGAAGCTTTCTTT.

The chain has TRBV21-1 and TRBJ2-1; TRBD2, the D gene given by the table, was not confirmed from the DNA. TRBV21-1 is described as a pseudogene. CDR3 length equals 15 residues. CDR3 residues: CASSKERRGHNEQFF. CDR3 nucleotides: TGTGCCAGCAGCAAAGAAAGGAGGGGTCACAATGAGCAGTTCTTC.

This clone was found once. This sequence joins TRBV11-2 and TRBJ2-5, with TRBD2 matching 10 bases. Germline CDR1 is SGHAT and CDR2 is FQNNGV. V lost 8 bases to trimming and J lost 4 bases; unmatched junction nucleotides: 7. This CDR3 has 14 residues. The CDR3 DNA reads TGTGCCAGCGGTAGCGGGGGGCGGGGAGAGACCCAGTACTTC. This codes for CASGSGGRGETQYF. The entire variable domain, with the rest obtained from reference TRBV11-2 and TRBJ2-5, is as follows: EAGVAQSPRYKIIEKRQSVAFWCNPISGHATLYWYQQILGQGPKLLIQFQNNGVVDDSQLPKDRFSAERLKGVDSTLKIQPAKLEDSAVYLCASGSGGRGETQYFGPGTRLLVL.